The clone carrying this TCR beta chain was found once. The sample is drawn from a study of radiotherapy plus CTLA-4 blockade in lung cancer. The CDR3 has 15 residues. Trimming took off 2 bases at V and 0 bases at J, with 6 bases between the two ends. The germline V gene encodes CDR1 SGHRS and CDR2 YFSETQ. The assay was immunoSEQ multiplex PCR, and TCRdb's table has in-frame clones only and misses some. The sample lists roughly 98,000 clones, roughly 80% seen once, with 3% to 3.5% in the top ten. The genes are TRBV5-1 and TRBJ2-6, with a possible D match to TRBD1 (6 bases). This sequence originates from a human donor with non-small cell lung cancer who had a partial response to radiotherapy plus ipilimumab. Specimen: peripheral blood, collected from a patient treated with radiotherapy plus ipilimumab. The DNA of the CDR3 is TGCGCCAGCAGCTTAGGGGGCTCTGGGGCCAACGTCCTGACTTTC. It specifies CASSLGGSGANVLTF. Drawing the rest from reference TRBV5-1 and TRBJ2-6, the complete variable domain is KAGVTQTPRYLIKTRGQQVTLSCSPISGHRSVSWYQQTPGQGLQFLFEYFSETQRNKGNFPGRFSGRQFSNSRSEMNVSTLELGDSALYLCASSLGGSGANVLTFGAGSRLTVL.